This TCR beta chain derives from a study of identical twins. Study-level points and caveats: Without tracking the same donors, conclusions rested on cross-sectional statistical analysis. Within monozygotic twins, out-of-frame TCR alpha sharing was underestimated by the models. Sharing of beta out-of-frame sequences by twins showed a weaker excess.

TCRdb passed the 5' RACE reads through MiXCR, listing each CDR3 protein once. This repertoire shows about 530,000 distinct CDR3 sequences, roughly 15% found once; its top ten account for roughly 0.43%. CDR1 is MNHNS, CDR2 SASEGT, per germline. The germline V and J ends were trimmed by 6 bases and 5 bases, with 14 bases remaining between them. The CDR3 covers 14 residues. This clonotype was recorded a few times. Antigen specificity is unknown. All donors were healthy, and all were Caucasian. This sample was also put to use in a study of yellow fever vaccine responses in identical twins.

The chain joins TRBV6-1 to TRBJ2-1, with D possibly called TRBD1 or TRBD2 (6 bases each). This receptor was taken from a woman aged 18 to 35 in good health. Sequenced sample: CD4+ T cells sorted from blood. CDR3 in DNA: TGTGCCAGCAGGGGGGGACACCTCAACAATGAGCAGTTCTTC. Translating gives CASRGGHLNNEQFF.